Listed below are T cell receptor beta chains from one sample, sequenced in a study of T cells after posttransplantation cyclophosphamide. Profiled with immunoSEQ multiplex PCR; TCRdb holds only in-frame clones, not every one. The sample has about 36,000 clones, around 78% seen once. The sample in question was CD4+ T cells sorted from blood, obtained approximately 2,000 days after a stem cell transplant with posttransplant cyclophosphamide. The source of these receptors is a female patient in her forties or fifties who received an allogeneic stem cell transplant from a related donor, was CMV-positive, and had no GVHD. Some T cells may possibly be graft donor cells. Both conserved end residues are part of each CDR3. The order of the fields is CDR3 protein, CDR3 DNA, clone size, V gene, J gene, D gene. A D gene is named only where the DNA matches it firmly. The size of a clone is reported for some rows only, either as once, few or many, or as a class for expanded clones.

CDR3: CASSTPLAGLNTGELFF
DNA: TGTGCCAGCAGCACCCCACTAGCGGGACTGAACACCGGGGAGCTGTTTTTT
size: .
V: TRBV7-2
J: TRBJ2-2
D: TRBD2

CDR3: CASSRRTGQGGYTF
DNA: TGTGCCAGCAGCCGGAGGACAGGCCAAGGGGGCTACACCTTC
size: .
V: TRBV28
J: TRBJ1-2
D: TRBD1

CDR3: CASSFPGSTEAFF
DNA: TGTGCCAGCAGCTTCCCAGGGTCCACTGAAGCTTTCTTT
size: .
V: TRBV7-2
J: TRBJ1-1
D: .

CDR3: CASSLDQKETQYF
DNA: TGTGCCAGCAGCTTAGATCAGAAAGAGACCCAGTACTTC
size: .
V: TRBV11-2
J: TRBJ2-5
D: .

CDR3: CASSPERELFF
DNA: TGCGCCAGCAGCCCGGAGAGGGAGCTGTTTTTT
size: few
V: TRBV5-1
J: TRBJ2-2
D: .

CDR3: CASSPPGNEQYF
DNA: TGCGCCAGCAGTCCACCAGGGAACGAGCAGTACTTC
size: .
V: TRBV10-2
J: TRBJ2-7
D: .

CDR3: CASSPRDRGTEKLFF
DNA: TGTGCCAGCAGCCCCCGGGACAGGGGGACTGAAAAACTGTTTTTT
size: .
V: TRBV7-9
J: TRBJ1-4
D: TRBD1

CDR3: CASSATGTGTETQYF
DNA: TGTGCCAGCAGCGCGACCGGGACAGGAACAGAGACCCAGTACTTC
size: .
V: TRBV11-2
J: TRBJ2-5
D: TRBD1

CDR3: CASSEQPPSEQFF
DNA: TGTGCCAGCAGCGAACAACCTCCTAGTGAGCAGTTCTTC
size: .
V: TRBV9
J: TRBJ2-1
D: .

CDR3: CASSLGVRDRGSYEQYF
DNA: TGTGCCAGCAGCTTAGGAGTCCGGGACAGGGGCTCCTACGAGCAGTACTTC
size: .
V: TRBV7-9
J: TRBJ2-7
D: TRBD1

CDR3: CASANRDRPEQYF
DNA: TGTGCCAGTGCCAACCGGGACAGGCCCGAGCAGTACTTC
size: .
V: TRBV19
J: TRBJ2-7
D: TRBD1

CDR3: CASSRPGGNTEAFF
DNA: TGTGCCAGCAGCCGTCCAGGAGGGAACACTGAAGCTTTCTTT
size: .
V: TRBV2
J: TRBJ1-1
D: .

CDR3: CAISEQTYEQYF
DNA: TGTGCCATCAGTGAACAGACCTACGAGCAGTACTTC
size: few
V: TRBV10-3
J: TRBJ2-7
D: .

CDR3: CASSAGSRTFF
DNA: TGTGCCAGCAGCGCAGGATCTCGAACTTTCTTT
size: .
V: TRBV5-6
J: TRBJ1-1
D: .

CDR3: CSVGTSYEQYF
DNA: TGCAGCGTTGGGACTAGCTACGAGCAGTACTTC
size: .
V: TRBV29-1
J: TRBJ2-7
D: TRBD2

CDR3: CASSLVAAKGTGELFF
DNA: TGTGCCAGCAGCTTGGTGGCGGCTAAAGGCACCGGGGAGCTGTTTTTT
size: few
V: TRBV5-4
J: TRBJ2-2
D: .

CDR3: CASSSAWATFF
DNA: TGTGCCAGCAGCTCAGCCTGGGCGACTTTCTTT
size: .
V: TRBV13
J: TRBJ1-1
D: .

CDR3: CASSVGTGTYNEQFF
DNA: TGTGCCAGCAGCGTCGGGACAGGGACCTACAATGAGCAGTTCTTC
size: .
V: TRBV9
J: TRBJ2-1
D: TRBD1

CDR3: CASSKVSGTGVVQPQHF
DNA: TGTGCCAGCAGCAAAGTATCAGGGACAGGGGTTGTCCAGCCCCAGCATTTT
size: .
V: TRBV21-1
J: TRBJ1-5
D: .

CDR3: CASSEYKVQDSPLHF
DNA: TGTGCCAGCAGTGAATATAAGGTCCAGGATTCACCCCTCCACTTT
size: .
V: TRBV25-1
J: TRBJ1-6
D: .

CDR3: CASSYSGTGAPQGGYTF
DNA: TGTGCCAGCAGCTATTCCGGGACAGGGGCACCCCAGGGGGGCTACACCTTC
size: .
V: TRBV7-9
J: TRBJ1-2
D: TRBD1

CDR3: CASSGAGGSYEQYF
DNA: TGTGCCAGCAGTGGTGCTGGAGGCTCCTACGAGCAGTACTTC
size: .
V: TRBV6-1
J: TRBJ2-7
D: .

CDR3: CASSASYGYTF
DNA: TGTGCCAGCAGCGCTAGCTATGGCTACACCTTC
size: few
V: TRBV9
J: TRBJ1-2
D: .

CDR3: CASSPSQDRNEKLFF
DNA: TGCGCCAGCAGCCCATCACAGGACCGTAATGAAAAACTGTTTTTT
size: .
V: TRBV4-1
J: TRBJ1-4
D: .

CDR3: CASSSRGTSDTDTQYF
DNA: TGTGCCAGCAGCTCAAGGGGGACTAGCGACACAGATACGCAGTATTTT
size: .
V: TRBV7-2
J: TRBJ2-3
D: TRBD2

CDR3: CASSPTSGGGYEQYF
DNA: TGTGCCAGCAGCCCGACTAGCGGGGGTGGTTACGAGCAGTACTTC
size: .
V: TRBV5-4
J: TRBJ2-7
D: TRBD2

CDR3: CASTRDRSTDTQYF
DNA: TGTGCCAGCACCCGGGACAGGAGCACAGATACGCAGTATTTT
size: .
V: TRBV2
J: TRBJ2-3
D: TRBD1

CDR3: CASSVSPGGRGEQFF
DNA: TGTGCCAGCAGCGTAAGTCCGGGGGGGCGAGGTGAGCAGTTCTTC
size: once
V: TRBV9
J: TRBJ2-1
D: TRBD2

CDR3: CAIRSLSTPRGEQYF
DNA: TGTGCCATCAGATCGTTATCGACTCCGAGGGGGGAGCAGTACTTC
size: .
V: TRBV10-3
J: TRBJ2-7
D: .

CDR3: CASSLLGTANTGELFF
DNA: TGCGCCAGCAGCTTGTTGGGGACAGCGAACACCGGGGAGCTGTTTTTT
size: .
V: TRBV5-1
J: TRBJ2-2
D: TRBD1

CDR3: CAGTRSGGGTQYF
DNA: TGTGCCGGGACCAGGAGCGGGGGGGGGACCCAGTACTTC
size: once
V: TRBV5-4
J: TRBJ2-5
D: TRBD2

CDR3: CASSGGKGLYF
DNA: TGTGCCAGCAGCGGCGGGAAGGGGTTGTACTTC
size: .
V: TRBV5-4
J: TRBJ2-7
D: .

CDR3: CASTPWSGGASTGELFF
DNA: TGTGCCAGCACCCCTTGGAGCGGGGGGGCGTCCACCGGGGAGCTGTTTTTT
size: .
V: TRBV7-2
J: TRBJ2-2
D: TRBD2

CDR3: CASMFDRGPDTQYF
DNA: TGTGCCAGCATGTTTGACAGGGGTCCAGATACGCAGTATTTT
size: .
V: TRBV6-1
J: TRBJ2-3
D: TRBD1

CDR3: CASSIVGGAERNEQYF
DNA: TGTGCCAGTAGTATAGTTGGCGGGGCAGAGAGGAACGAGCAGTACTTC
size: .
V: TRBV19
J: TRBJ2-7
D: .

CDR3: CASSPRGLAGGQETQYF
DNA: TGTGCCAGCTCACCACGCGGACTAGCGGGGGGGCAAGAGACCCAGTACTTC
size: .
V: TRBV18
J: TRBJ2-5
D: TRBD2

CDR3: CASSLAGGGGYGYTF
DNA: TGCGCCAGCAGCTTGGCCGGAGGGGGGGGCTATGGCTACACCTTC
size: .
V: TRBV5-1
J: TRBJ1-2
D: .

CDR3: CASSYGAGVTDTQYF
DNA: TGTGCCAGCAGTTACGGAGCGGGGGTCACAGATACGCAGTATTTT
size: once
V: TRBV6-5
J: TRBJ2-3
D: TRBD2

CDR3: CAISESPGGESYEQYF
DNA: TGTGCCATCAGTGAGTCACCGGGGGGCGAGTCCTACGAGCAGTACTTC
size: .
V: TRBV10-3
J: TRBJ2-7
D: .

CDR3: CASSLIQGNYGYTF
DNA: TGTGCCAGCAGCTTAATACAGGGGAACTATGGCTACACCTTC
size: .
V: TRBV13
J: TRBJ1-2
D: TRBD1

CDR3: CASSPGGGPDTQYF
DNA: TGTGCCAGCAGCCCCGGGGGGGGACCGGATACGCAGTATTTT
size: few
V: TRBV5-6
J: TRBJ2-3
D: TRBD2

CDR3: CASSVGAGANYGYTF
DNA: TGTGCCAGCAGCGTAGGGGCAGGGGCTAACTATGGCTACACCTTC
size: .
V: TRBV9
J: TRBJ1-2
D: .